This is a list of T cell receptor beta chains from one sample in a study of blood T cell repertoires in COVID-19. Libraries were prepared by immunoSEQ multiplex PCR; TCRdb keeps only in-frame clonotypes and omits some of them. The repertoire holds more than 70,000 clones, with around nine tenths as singletons. The sequenced sample was peripheral blood. The receptor source for this set is a man aged 50 to 60 with active or convalescent COVID-19. CDR3s include the opening cysteine and the closing phenylalanine or tryptophan. The order of the fields is D gene, J gene, clone size, V gene, CDR3 DNA, CDR3 protein. The D gene is left open where the match is weak. A clone size is listed for some rows: how often the clone was seen (once, few, many), or a class if it is expanded.

d_gene: TRBD2
j_gene: TRBJ2-7
abundance: few
v_gene: TRBV2
CDR3nt: TGTGCCAGCAGTGAACGTAGCGGGACCTCCTACGAGCAGTACTTC
CDR3aa: CASSERSGTSYEQYF

d_gene: TRBD1
j_gene: TRBJ2-5
abundance: NA
v_gene: TRBV30
CDR3nt: TGTGCCTGGAGTAGGGACAGGCAAGAGACCCAGTACTTC
CDR3aa: CAWSRDRQETQYF

d_gene: TRBD2
j_gene: TRBJ2-7
abundance: NA
v_gene: TRBV6-6
CDR3nt: TGTGCCAGCAGTTGGACTAGCGGCTACGAGCAGTACTTC
CDR3aa: CASSWTSGYEQYF

d_gene: TRBD2
j_gene: TRBJ2-1
abundance: NA
v_gene: TRBV6-6
CDR3nt: TGTGCCAGCAGTGGGGGGGGGACCTACAATGAGCAGTTCTTC
CDR3aa: CASSGGGTYNEQFF

d_gene: TRBD2
j_gene: TRBJ2-1
abundance: NA
v_gene: TRBV19
CDR3nt: TGTGCCAGTACTCACACGGGACTAGCAGTGGGTGAGCAGTTCTTC
CDR3aa: CASTHTGLAVGEQFF

d_gene: TRBD2
j_gene: TRBJ2-7
abundance: NA
v_gene: TRBV7-9
CDR3nt: TGTGCCAGCAGCCAAAACCACGGCGGGGGGTCCTACGAGCAGTACTTC
CDR3aa: CASSQNHGGGSYEQYF

d_gene: NA
j_gene: TRBJ2-3
abundance: NA
v_gene: TRBV11-2
CDR3nt: TGTGCCAGCAGCGCCGGGACACGCACAGATACGCAGTATTTT
CDR3aa: CASSAGTRTDTQYF

d_gene: TRBD1
j_gene: TRBJ1-1
abundance: NA
v_gene: TRBV29-1
CDR3nt: TGCAGCGTGGGGACCGGGACAGGGAACACTGAAGCTTTCTTT
CDR3aa: CSVGTGTGNTEAFF

d_gene: NA
j_gene: TRBJ2-5
abundance: NA
v_gene: TRBV6-2/TRBV6-3
CDR3nt: TGTGCCAGCAGTTACTCGGAACTAGTGGAGACCCAGTACTTC
CDR3aa: CASSYSELVETQYF

d_gene: TRBD1
j_gene: TRBJ2-7
abundance: NA
v_gene: TRBV6-5
CDR3nt: TGTGCCAGCAGGCCGGGACAGGCCGGAGCCTACGAGCAGTACTTC
CDR3aa: CASRPGQAGAYEQYF

d_gene: TRBD1
j_gene: TRBJ1-2
abundance: NA
v_gene: TRBV19
CDR3nt: TGTGCCAGTGGACAGGGGACTGGCTACACCTTC
CDR3aa: CASGQGTGYTF

d_gene: NA
j_gene: TRBJ1-5
abundance: NA
v_gene: TRBV19
CDR3nt: TGTGCCAGTACTGGGGGGAGCGGCGGCAATCAGCCCCAGCATTTT
CDR3aa: CASTGGSGGNQPQHF

d_gene: TRBD2
j_gene: TRBJ2-1
abundance: NA
v_gene: TRBV24-1
CDR3nt: TGTGCCACCAGTGATTTCCTTAGCGGGGGGGCTTACAATGAGCAGTTCTTC
CDR3aa: CATSDFLSGGAYNEQFF

d_gene: NA
j_gene: TRBJ2-2
abundance: few
v_gene: TRBV5-4
CDR3nt: TGTGCCAGCAGCGGTTCAGGGGATTCGGGCACCGGGGAGCTGTTTTTT
CDR3aa: CASSGSGDSGTGELFF

d_gene: NA
j_gene: TRBJ2-2
abundance: NA
v_gene: TRBV14
CDR3nt: TGTGCCAGCTCCACAGGGTCGAACACCGGGGAGCTGTTTTTT
CDR3aa: CASSTGSNTGELFF

d_gene: NA
j_gene: TRBJ2-5
abundance: NA
v_gene: TRBV24-1
CDR3nt: TGTGCCACCAGTGACGGGCAAGAGACCCAGTACTTC
CDR3aa: CATSDGQETQYF

d_gene: NA
j_gene: TRBJ1-3
abundance: NA
v_gene: TRBV6-1
CDR3nt: TGTGCCAGCAGTGATCATACAGGGCGCTCTGGAAACACCATATATTTT
CDR3aa: CASSDHTGRSGNTIYF

d_gene: TRBD1
j_gene: TRBJ2-7
abundance: NA
v_gene: TRBV10-1
CDR3nt: TGCGCCAGCAGTGAGCCGGGGACAGGGAGGGACGAGCAGTACTTC
CDR3aa: CASSEPGTGRDEQYF

d_gene: NA
j_gene: TRBJ2-5
abundance: NA
v_gene: TRBV23-1
CDR3nt: TGCGCCAGCAGTCTCCCCACCCCTGTAGGGGAAGAGACCCAGTACTTC
CDR3aa: CASSLPTPVGEETQYF

d_gene: NA
j_gene: TRBJ2-1
abundance: once
v_gene: TRBV5-1
CDR3nt: TGCGCCAGCAGCTTGGGAACTGACAGTAGCTCCTACAATGAGCAGTTCTTC
CDR3aa: CASSLGTDSSSYNEQFF

d_gene: NA
j_gene: TRBJ2-5
abundance: NA
v_gene: TRBV5-4
CDR3nt: TGTGCCAGCAGCTTGGGGGGGGTTATGGGCTCAAGCGTGGAGACCCAGTACTTC
CDR3aa: CASSLGGVMGSSVETQYF

d_gene: TRBD2
j_gene: TRBJ2-3
abundance: NA
v_gene: TRBV10-3
CDR3nt: TGTGCCATCGGACTAGCGGGGGGGCAATATACGCAGTATTTT
CDR3aa: CAIGLAGGQYTQYF

d_gene: NA
j_gene: TRBJ2-7
abundance: NA
v_gene: TRBV7-9
CDR3nt: TGTGCCAGCAGCTTAGCGGAGGAGTATTCCTACGAGCAGTACTTC
CDR3aa: CASSLAEEYSYEQYF

d_gene: NA
j_gene: TRBJ2-3
abundance: NA
v_gene: TRBV7-9
CDR3nt: TGTGCCAGCAGCCGCCGGGATTCCTGGGAGACGCAGTATTTT
CDR3aa: CASSRRDSWETQYF

d_gene: TRBD1
j_gene: TRBJ2-2
abundance: NA
v_gene: TRBV13
CDR3nt: TGTGCCAGCAGCTTAGAACGGGACAGGGTAAACACCGGGGAGCTGTTTTTT
CDR3aa: CASSLERDRVNTGELFF

d_gene: NA
j_gene: TRBJ1-5
abundance: NA
v_gene: TRBV30
CDR3nt: TGTGCCTGGAGTGTTGGCAGGGTGGTGAGCAATCAGCCCCAGCATTTT
CDR3aa: CAWSVGRVVSNQPQHF

d_gene: NA
j_gene: TRBJ1-4
abundance: NA
v_gene: TRBV6-5
CDR3nt: TGTGCCAGCAGTTACTCGGGTGGGCAGGGGCATGAAAAACTGTTTTTT
CDR3aa: CASSYSGGQGHEKLFF

d_gene: NA
j_gene: TRBJ1-3
abundance: NA
v_gene: TRBV12-3/TRBV12-4
CDR3nt: TGTGCCAGCAGTCGTCGGAACACCATATATTTT
CDR3aa: CASSRRNTIYF

d_gene: TRBD2
j_gene: TRBJ2-5
abundance: NA
v_gene: TRBV5-1
CDR3nt: TGCGCCAGCAGCGATGGACTAGCGGGGGTGGGGACCCAGTACTTC
CDR3aa: CASSDGLAGVGTQYF

d_gene: TRBD1
j_gene: TRBJ1-2
abundance: NA
v_gene: TRBV28
CDR3nt: TGTGCCAGCAGTTTAGCCAGGGGGCCACCGTTGGGTCTAAGTGGCTACACCTTC
CDR3aa: CASSLARGPPLGLSGYTF

d_gene: TRBD1
j_gene: TRBJ1-1
abundance: NA
v_gene: TRBV5-1
CDR3nt: TGCGCCAGCAGCTTTAAGGGGGCAAGAGACACTGAAGCTTTCTTT
CDR3aa: CASSFKGARDTEAFF

d_gene: NA
j_gene: TRBJ1-6
abundance: NA
v_gene: TRBV6-1
CDR3nt: TGTGCCAGCAGTGAGTGGGGGGGAGACTCACCCCTCCACTTT
CDR3aa: CASSEWGGDSPLHF

d_gene: TRBD1
j_gene: TRBJ1-6
abundance: NA
v_gene: TRBV6-4
CDR3nt: TGTGCCAGCAGTCAGGGGGCGGACGGCTCACCCCTCCACTTT
CDR3aa: CASSQGADGSPLHF

d_gene: NA
j_gene: TRBJ2-1
abundance: few
v_gene: TRBV9
CDR3nt: TGTGCCAGCAGCGTAGCTAGAGCGGGCTCCTACAATGAGCAGTTCTTC
CDR3aa: CASSVARAGSYNEQFF

d_gene: NA
j_gene: TRBJ2-3
abundance: NA
v_gene: TRBV2
CDR3nt: TGTGCCAGCAGCTTACAGGTCTTCACAGATACGCAGTATTTT
CDR3aa: CASSLQVFTDTQYF

d_gene: NA
j_gene: TRBJ1-2
abundance: NA
v_gene: TRBV2
CDR3nt: TGTGCCAGCAGTGACACCCAGGGGACCTATGGCTACACCTTC
CDR3aa: CASSDTQGTYGYTF

d_gene: NA
j_gene: TRBJ1-4
abundance: NA
v_gene: TRBV5-1
CDR3nt: TGCGCCAGCAGCGTGGAAACAGGTAGACATGAAAAACTGTTTTTT
CDR3aa: CASSVETGRHEKLFF

d_gene: NA
j_gene: TRBJ1-6
abundance: NA
v_gene: TRBV15
CDR3nt: TGTGCCACCACCCCAAGCAACGGTGATTCACCCCTCCACTTT
CDR3aa: CATTPSNGDSPLHF

d_gene: NA
j_gene: TRBJ1-6
abundance: NA
v_gene: TRBV5-4
CDR3nt: TGTGCCAGCAGCTTGGCCGCAGGATCTAATTCACCCCTCCACTTT
CDR3aa: CASSLAAGSNSPLHF

d_gene: NA
j_gene: TRBJ2-5
abundance: NA
v_gene: TRBV18
CDR3nt: TGTGCCAGCTCACCCCCCCAGGGGGAGACCCAGTACTTC
CDR3aa: CASSPPQGETQYF

d_gene: NA
j_gene: TRBJ1-1
abundance: few
v_gene: TRBV29-1
CDR3nt: TGCAGCGCCCCGAGCCAGGGCACTGAAGCTTTCTTT
CDR3aa: CSAPSQGTEAFF

d_gene: NA
j_gene: TRBJ2-3
abundance: NA
v_gene: TRBV23-1
CDR3nt: TGCGCCAGCAGTCTTGGGAGACTCACAGATACGCAGTATTTT
CDR3aa: CASSLGRLTDTQYF

d_gene: TRBD1
j_gene: TRBJ1-2
abundance: NA
v_gene: TRBV19
CDR3nt: TGTGCCAGTAGAGGGGACAGGACAGGGTCTGGCTACACCTTC
CDR3aa: CASRGDRTGSGYTF

d_gene: NA
j_gene: TRBJ1-2
abundance: NA
v_gene: TRBV7-2
CDR3nt: TGTGCCAGCAGCCCCGAGCTCCGGGGGGGGTATGGCTACACCTTC
CDR3aa: CASSPELRGGYGYTF

d_gene: NA
j_gene: TRBJ2-7
abundance: once
v_gene: TRBV7-2
CDR3nt: TGTGCCAGCAGCTTAGGGACTACTCCCGAGCAGTACTTC
CDR3aa: CASSLGTTPEQYF

d_gene: TRBD1
j_gene: TRBJ1-3
abundance: NA
v_gene: TRBV30
CDR3nt: TGTGCCTGTATATGGACAGGGACTGGAAACACCATATATTTT
CDR3aa: CACIWTGTGNTIYF

d_gene: NA
j_gene: TRBJ1-4
abundance: once
v_gene: TRBV7-9
CDR3nt: TGTGCCAGCAGCTTAGAAGCAGGGGCAACTAATGAAAAACTGTTTTTT
CDR3aa: CASSLEAGATNEKLFF

d_gene: NA
j_gene: TRBJ1-2
abundance: NA
v_gene: TRBV11-2
CDR3nt: TGTGCCAGCAGCCGCCAGGGGACAGGCTACACCTTC
CDR3aa: CASSRQGTGYTF

d_gene: NA
j_gene: TRBJ2-2
abundance: NA
v_gene: TRBV5-6
CDR3nt: TGTGCCAGCAGCAAGGACTACACCGGGGAGCTGTTTTTT
CDR3aa: CASSKDYTGELFF

d_gene: TRBD2
j_gene: TRBJ2-3
abundance: NA
v_gene: TRBV28
CDR3nt: TGTGCCAGCAGTCGTACCGGGACTAGTGAGCTTACGCAGTATTTT
CDR3aa: CASSRTGTSELTQYF

d_gene: NA
j_gene: TRBJ2-1
abundance: NA
v_gene: TRBV24-1
CDR3nt: TGTGCCACCAGTGGTCCGCTAACCTACAATGAGCAGTTCTTC
CDR3aa: CATSGPLTYNEQFF